This TCR beta chain was identified during a study of shared T cell receptors in the human thymus. Method: immunoSEQ multiplex PCR; TCRdb's copy keeps in-frame clones and lacks some. This sample has hundreds of thousands of clones; approximately 95% occur once, and the top ten carry around 0.019%. The source material was thymocytes. The clonotype was recovered from a human donor.

The CDR3 protein is CAIGAWGNQPQHF. CDR3 DNA sequence: TGTGCCATTGGGGCATGGGGGAATCAGCCCCAGCATTTT. The chain combines TRBV7-3 with TRBJ1-5; D possibly corresponds to TRBD1 (5 bases). The ends were cut back, 10 bases at V and 4 bases at J, with 14 bases in the middle. CDR3 length equals 13 residues. Germline V gives CDR1 SGHTA, CDR2 FQGTGA.